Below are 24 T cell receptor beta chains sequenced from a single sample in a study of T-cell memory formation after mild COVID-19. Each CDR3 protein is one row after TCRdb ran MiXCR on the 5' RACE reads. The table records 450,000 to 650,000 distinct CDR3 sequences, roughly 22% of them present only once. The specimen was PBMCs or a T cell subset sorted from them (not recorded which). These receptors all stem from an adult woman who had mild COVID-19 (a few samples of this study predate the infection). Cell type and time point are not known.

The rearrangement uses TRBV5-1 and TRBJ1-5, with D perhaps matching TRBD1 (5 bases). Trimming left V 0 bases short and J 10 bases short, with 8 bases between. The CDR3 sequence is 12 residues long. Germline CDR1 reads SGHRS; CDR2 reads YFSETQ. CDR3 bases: TGCGCCAGCAGCTTGGTCGGGGGTCCCCAGCATTTT. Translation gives CASSLVGGPQHF.

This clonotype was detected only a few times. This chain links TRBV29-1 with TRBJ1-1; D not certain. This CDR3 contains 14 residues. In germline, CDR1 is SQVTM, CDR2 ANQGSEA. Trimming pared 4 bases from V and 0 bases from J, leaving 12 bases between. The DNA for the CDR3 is TGCAGCGTTGTTCCGAAGACCATGAACACTGAAGCTTTCTTT. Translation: CSVVPKTMNTEAFF.

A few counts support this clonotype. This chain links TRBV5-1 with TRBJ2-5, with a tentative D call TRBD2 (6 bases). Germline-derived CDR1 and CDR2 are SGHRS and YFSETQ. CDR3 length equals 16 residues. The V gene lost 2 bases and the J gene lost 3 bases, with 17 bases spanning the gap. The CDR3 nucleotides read TGCGCCAGCAGCTTAATCGGACTCGGGAGAAAAGAGACCCAGTACTTC. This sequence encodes CASSLIGLGRKETQYF.

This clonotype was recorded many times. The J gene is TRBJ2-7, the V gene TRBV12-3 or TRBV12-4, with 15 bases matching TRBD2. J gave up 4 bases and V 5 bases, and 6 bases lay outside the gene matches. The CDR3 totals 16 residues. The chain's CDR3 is CASSPGLAGGLYEQYF. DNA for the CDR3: TGTGCCAGCAGTCCGGGACTAGCGGGGGGATTGTACGAGCAGTACTTC.

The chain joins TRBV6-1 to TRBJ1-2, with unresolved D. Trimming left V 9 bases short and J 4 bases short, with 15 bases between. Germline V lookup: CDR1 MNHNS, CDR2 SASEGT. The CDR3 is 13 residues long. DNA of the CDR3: TGTGCCAGACGCGAGGCCGGCGGCTATGGCTACACCTTC. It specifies CARREAGGYGYTF.

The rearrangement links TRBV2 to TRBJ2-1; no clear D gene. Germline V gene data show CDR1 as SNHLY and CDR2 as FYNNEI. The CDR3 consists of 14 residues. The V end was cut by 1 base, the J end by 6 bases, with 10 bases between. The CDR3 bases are TGTGCCAGCAGTGAAGAGACTTGGGGCAATGAGCAGTTCTTC. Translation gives CASSEETWGNEQFF.

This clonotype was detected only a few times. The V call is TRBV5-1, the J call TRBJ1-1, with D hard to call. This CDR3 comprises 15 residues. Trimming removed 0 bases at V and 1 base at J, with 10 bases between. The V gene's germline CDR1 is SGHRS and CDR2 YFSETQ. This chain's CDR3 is CASSLDGSTNTEAFF. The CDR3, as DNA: TGCGCCAGCAGCTTGGACGGCAGCACGAACACTGAAGCTTTCTTT.

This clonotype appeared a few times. CDR3 coding DNA: TGTGCCAGCAGCCATAATGGACGGACTCTTATTTCCTACAATGAGCAGTTCTTC. This translates into CASSHNGRTLISYNEQFF. This chain uses TRBV7-9 with TRBJ2-1; D may be TRBD2 (5 bases). CDR1 and CDR2 from the germline V gene are SEHNR and FQNEAQ (reference sequence). The CDR3 has 18 residues. Trimming shortened V by 5 bases and J by 1 base, and 21 bases separated the two germline ends.

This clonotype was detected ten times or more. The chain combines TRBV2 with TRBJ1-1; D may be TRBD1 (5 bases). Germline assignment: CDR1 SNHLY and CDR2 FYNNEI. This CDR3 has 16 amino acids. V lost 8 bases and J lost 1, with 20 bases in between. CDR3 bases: TGTGCCAGCCACGGACACTTGTTAGGACGGAACACTGAAGCTTTCTTT. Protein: CASHGHLLGRNTEAFF.

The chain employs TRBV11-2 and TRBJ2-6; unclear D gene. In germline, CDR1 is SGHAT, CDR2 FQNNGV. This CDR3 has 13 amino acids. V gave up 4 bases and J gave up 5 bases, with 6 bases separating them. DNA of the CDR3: TGTGCCAGCAGCTCGCTTAGGGCCAACGTCCTGACTTTC. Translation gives CASSSLRANVLTF.

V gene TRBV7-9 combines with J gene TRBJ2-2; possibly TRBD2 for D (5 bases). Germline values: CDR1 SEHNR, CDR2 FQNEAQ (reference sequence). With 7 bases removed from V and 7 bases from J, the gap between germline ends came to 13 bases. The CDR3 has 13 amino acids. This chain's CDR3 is CASTRGGYGELFF. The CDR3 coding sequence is TGTGCCAGCACCCGAGGAGGCTACGGGGAGCTGTTTTTT. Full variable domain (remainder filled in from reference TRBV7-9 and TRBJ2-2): DTGVSQNPRHKITKRGQNVTFRCDPISEHNRLYWYRQTLGQGPEFLTYFQNEAQLEKSRLLSDRFSAERPKGSFSTLEIQRTEQGDSAMYLCASTRGGYGELFFGEGSRLTVL.

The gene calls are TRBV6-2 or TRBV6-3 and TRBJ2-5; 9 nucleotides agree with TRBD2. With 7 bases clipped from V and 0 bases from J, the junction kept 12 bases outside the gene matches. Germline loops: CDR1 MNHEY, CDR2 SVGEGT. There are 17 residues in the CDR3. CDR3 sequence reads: CASTKLAGNEYQETQYF. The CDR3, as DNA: TGTGCCAGCACAAAACTAGCGGGTAATGAGTACCAAGAGACCCAGTACTTC.

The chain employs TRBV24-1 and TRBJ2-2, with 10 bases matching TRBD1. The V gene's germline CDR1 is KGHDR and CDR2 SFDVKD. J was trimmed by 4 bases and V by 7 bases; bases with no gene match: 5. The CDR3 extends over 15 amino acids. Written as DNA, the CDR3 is TGTGCCACCAGACGTGGGACAGGGGCCACCGGGGAGCTGTTTTTT. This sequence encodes CATRRGTGATGELFF.

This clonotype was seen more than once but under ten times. The CDR3 DNA is TGTGCCAGCTCACCTCCGGGACAGGGAATCTCTGGAAACACCATATATTTT. Its protein product is CASSPPGQGISGNTIYF. The chain couples TRBV18 to TRBJ1-3, with 9 bases identical to TRBD1. Germline V gene data show CDR1 as KGHSH and CDR2 as LQKENI. The V gene end was trimmed by 3 bases and the J gene end by 0 bases; junction bases not matched to a gene: 6. This CDR3 is 17 amino acids long.

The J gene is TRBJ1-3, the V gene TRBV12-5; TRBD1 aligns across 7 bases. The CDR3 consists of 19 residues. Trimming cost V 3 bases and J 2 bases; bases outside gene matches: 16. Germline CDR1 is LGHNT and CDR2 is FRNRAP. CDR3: CASGFSTMTGTVPGNTIYF. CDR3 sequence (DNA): TGTGCTAGTGGTTTCTCAACCATGACAGGGACGGTACCTGGAAACACCATATATTTT.

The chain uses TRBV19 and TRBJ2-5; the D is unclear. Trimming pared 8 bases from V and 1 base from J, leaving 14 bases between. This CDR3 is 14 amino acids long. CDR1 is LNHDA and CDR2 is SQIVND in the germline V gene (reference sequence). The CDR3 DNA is TGTGCCAGTTCCGCGACTCTTACCCAAGAGACCCAGTACTTC. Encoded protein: CASSATLTQETQYF.

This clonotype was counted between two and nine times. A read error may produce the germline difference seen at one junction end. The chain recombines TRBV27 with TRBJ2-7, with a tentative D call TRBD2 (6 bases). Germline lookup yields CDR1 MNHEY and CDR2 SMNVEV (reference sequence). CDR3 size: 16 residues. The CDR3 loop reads CASSLSRELGYYEQYF. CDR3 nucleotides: TGTGCCAGCAGCTTATCACGGGAGTTGGGTTACTACGAGCAGTACTTC.

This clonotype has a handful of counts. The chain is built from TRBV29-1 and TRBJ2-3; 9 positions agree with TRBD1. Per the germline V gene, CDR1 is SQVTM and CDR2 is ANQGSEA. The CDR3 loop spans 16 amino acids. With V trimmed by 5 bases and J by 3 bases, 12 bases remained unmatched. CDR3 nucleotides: TGCAGCGTTTACCTCCGCCGACAGGGGGTAACAGATACGCAGTATTTT. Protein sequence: CSVYLRRQGVTDTQYF.

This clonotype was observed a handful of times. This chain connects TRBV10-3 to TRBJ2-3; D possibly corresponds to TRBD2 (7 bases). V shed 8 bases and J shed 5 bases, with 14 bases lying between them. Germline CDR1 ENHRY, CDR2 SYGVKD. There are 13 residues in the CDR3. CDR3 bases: TGTGCCATCGGCGGGGGCCGAGGAGATACGCAGTATTTT. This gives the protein CAIGGGRGDTQYF.

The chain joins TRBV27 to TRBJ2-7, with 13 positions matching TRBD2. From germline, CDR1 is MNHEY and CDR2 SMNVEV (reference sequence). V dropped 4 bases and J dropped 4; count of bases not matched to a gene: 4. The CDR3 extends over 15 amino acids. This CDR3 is CASSSTSGRSYEQYF. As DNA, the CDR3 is TGTGCCAGCAGTTCGACTAGCGGGAGGTCTTACGAGCAGTACTTC.

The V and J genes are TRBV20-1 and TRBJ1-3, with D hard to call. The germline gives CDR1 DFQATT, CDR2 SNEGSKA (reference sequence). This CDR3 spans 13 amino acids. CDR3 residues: CTPGRNSGNTIYF. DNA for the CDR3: TGCACTCCGGGCCGAAACTCTGGAAACACCATATATTTT.

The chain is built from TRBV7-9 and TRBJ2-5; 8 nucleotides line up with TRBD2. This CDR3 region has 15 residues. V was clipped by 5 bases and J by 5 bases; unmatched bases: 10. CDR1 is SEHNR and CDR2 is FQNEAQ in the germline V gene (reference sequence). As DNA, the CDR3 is TGTGCCAGCAGCAGACAGGCGGGGGGTGTTGAGACCCAGTACTTC. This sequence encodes CASSRQAGGVETQYF. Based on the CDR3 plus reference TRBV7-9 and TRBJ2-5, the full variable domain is DTGVSQNPRHKITKRGQNVTFRCDPISEHNRLYWYRQTLGQGPEFLTYFQNEAQLEKSRLLSDRFSAERPKGSFSTLEIQRTEQGDSAMYLCASSRQAGGVETQYFGPGTRLLVL.

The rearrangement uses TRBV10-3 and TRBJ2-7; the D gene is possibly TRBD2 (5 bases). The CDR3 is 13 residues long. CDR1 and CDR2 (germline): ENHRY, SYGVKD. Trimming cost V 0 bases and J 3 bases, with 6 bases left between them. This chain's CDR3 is CAISESRDYEQYF. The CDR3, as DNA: TGTGCCATCAGTGAGTCGAGGGACTACGAGCAGTACTTC.

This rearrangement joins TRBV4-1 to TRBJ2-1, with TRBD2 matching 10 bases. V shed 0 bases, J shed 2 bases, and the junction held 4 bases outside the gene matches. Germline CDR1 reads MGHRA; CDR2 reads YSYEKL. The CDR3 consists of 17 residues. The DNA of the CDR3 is TGCGCCAGCAGCCAAGATCTTCTAGCGGGGGCCTACAATGAGCAGTTCTTC. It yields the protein CASSQDLLAGAYNEQFF.